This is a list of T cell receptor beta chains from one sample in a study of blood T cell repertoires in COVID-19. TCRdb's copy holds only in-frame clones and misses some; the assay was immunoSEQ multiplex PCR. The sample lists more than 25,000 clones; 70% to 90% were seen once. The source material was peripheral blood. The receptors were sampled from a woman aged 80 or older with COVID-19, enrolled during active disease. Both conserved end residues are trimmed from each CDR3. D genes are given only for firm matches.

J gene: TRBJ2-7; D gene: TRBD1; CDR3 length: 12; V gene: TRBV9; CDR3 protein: ASSPGTGNYEQY
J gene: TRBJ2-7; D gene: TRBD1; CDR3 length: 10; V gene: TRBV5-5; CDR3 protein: ASSWTGAEQY
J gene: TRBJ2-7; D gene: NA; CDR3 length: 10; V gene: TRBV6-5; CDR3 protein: ATRWGPGEQY
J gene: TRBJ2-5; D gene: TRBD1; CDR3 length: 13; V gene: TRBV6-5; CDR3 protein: ASGGQGALQETQY
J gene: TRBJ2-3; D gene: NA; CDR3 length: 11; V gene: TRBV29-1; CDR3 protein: SAMVLGGDTQY
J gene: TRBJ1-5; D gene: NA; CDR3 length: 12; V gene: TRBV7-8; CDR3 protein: ASSSTGIRQPQH
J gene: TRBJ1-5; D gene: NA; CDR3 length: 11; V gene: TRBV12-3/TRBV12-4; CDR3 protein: ASSHQGNQPQH
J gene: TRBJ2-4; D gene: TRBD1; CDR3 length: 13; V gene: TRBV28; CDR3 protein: ASSPTGLAKNIQY
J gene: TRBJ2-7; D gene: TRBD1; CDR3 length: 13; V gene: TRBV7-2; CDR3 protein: ASSLGAGGFNEQY
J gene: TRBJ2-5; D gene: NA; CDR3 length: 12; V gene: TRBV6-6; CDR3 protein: ASSGSTAQETQY
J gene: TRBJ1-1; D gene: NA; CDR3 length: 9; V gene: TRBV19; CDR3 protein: ASSDPTRAF
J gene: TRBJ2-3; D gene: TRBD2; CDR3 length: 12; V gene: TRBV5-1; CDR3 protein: ASSLASGLGPQY
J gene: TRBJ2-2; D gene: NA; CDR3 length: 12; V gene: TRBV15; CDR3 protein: ATSRTANTGELF
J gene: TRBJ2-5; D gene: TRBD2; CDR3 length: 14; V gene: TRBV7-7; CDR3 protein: ASSLGLAGRGETQY
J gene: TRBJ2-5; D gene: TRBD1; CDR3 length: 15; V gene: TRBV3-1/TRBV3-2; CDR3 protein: ASSQRTGGGIQETQY
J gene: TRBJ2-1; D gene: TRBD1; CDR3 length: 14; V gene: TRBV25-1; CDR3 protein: ASSDPTGRSYNEQF
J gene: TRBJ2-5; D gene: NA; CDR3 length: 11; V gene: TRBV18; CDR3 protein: ASSPISQETQY
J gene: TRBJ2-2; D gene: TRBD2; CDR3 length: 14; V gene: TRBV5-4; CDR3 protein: ASSPQERGGTGELF
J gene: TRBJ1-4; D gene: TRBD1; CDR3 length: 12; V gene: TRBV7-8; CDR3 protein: ASSPGTGIGKLF
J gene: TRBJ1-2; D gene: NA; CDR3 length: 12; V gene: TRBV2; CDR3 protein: ASSSNRVDYGYT
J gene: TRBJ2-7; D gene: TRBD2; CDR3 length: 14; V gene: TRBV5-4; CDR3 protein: ASSPGTSGGFYEQY
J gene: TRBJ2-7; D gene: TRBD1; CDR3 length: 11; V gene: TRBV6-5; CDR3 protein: ASSYKQGTEQY
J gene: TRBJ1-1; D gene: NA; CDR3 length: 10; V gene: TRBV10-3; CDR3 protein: AISRGETEAF
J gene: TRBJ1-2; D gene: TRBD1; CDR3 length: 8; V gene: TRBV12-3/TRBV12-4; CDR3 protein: ASRTGGYT
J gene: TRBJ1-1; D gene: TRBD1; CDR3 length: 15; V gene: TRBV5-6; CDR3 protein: ASSRGDRGPRDTEAF
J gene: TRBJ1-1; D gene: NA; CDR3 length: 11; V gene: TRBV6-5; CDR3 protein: ASSSPITGKAF
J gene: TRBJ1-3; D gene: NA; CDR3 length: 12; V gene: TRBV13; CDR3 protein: ASSKTASGNTIY
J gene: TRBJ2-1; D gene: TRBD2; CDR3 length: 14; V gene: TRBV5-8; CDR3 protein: ATTPPPGLAANEQF
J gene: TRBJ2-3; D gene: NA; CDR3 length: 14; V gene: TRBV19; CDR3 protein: ASSIGGGGGTDTQY
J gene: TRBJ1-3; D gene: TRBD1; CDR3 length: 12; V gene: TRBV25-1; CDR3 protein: ASSAGGTGNTIY
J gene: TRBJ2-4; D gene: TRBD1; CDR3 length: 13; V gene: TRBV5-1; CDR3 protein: ASSLQGGVKNIQY